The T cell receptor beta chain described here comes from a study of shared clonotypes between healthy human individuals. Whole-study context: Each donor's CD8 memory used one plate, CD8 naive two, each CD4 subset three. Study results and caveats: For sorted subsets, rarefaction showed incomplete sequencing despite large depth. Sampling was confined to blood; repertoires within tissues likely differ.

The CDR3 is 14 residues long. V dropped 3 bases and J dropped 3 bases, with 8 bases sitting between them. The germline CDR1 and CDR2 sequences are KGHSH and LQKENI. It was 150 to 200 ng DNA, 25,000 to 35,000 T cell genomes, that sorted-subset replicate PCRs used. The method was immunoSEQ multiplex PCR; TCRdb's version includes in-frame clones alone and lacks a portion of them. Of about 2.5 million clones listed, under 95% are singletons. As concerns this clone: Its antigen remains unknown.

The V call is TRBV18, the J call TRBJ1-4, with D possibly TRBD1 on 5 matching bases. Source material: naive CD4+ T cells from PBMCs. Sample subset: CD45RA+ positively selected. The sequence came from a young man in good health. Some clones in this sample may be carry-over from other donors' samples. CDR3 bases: TGTGCCAGCTCACCGAGGGGAGCTAATGAAAAACTGTTTTTT. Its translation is CASSPRGANEKLFF.